This entry lists 4 T cell receptor beta chains sequenced from one sample in a study of control samples from healthy donors and cancer patients. The table came from immunoSEQ multiplex PCR; TCRdb's copy has only in-frame clones and leaves some out. The sample yields roughly 88,000 clones, about 89% seen once. The sequencing sample was made of blood. These receptor sequences come from a woman in her 30s in good health.

J is TRBJ2-5 and V is TRBV27; 7 bases are a match to TRBD1. After removal of 5 bases from V and 7 bases from J, the junction contained 13 bases not matched to a gene. CDR3 length: 15 residues. The germline V gene encodes CDR1 MNHEY and CDR2 SMNVEV (reference sequence). CDR3 in DNA: TGTGCCAGCAGTCGACTCGGACAGGCTCCAGGGACCCAGTACTTC. Protein: CASSRLGQAPGTQYF.

The chain has TRBV6-5 and TRBJ2-1, with D uncertain. The CDR3 has 14 residues. Germline CDR1 MNHEY, CDR2 SVGAGI. V lost 6 bases and J 0 bases, leaving 9 bases between the germline ends. The CDR3 region is CASRDSSSYNEQFF. The CDR3 DNA is TGTGCCAGCAGAGACTCCAGCTCCTACAATGAGCAGTTCTTC.

This clone is a singleton in its sample. V usage is TRBV7-9 and J usage is TRBJ2-2; 8 nucleotides match TRBD1. In germline, CDR1 is SEHNR, CDR2 FQNEAQ (reference sequence). The CDR3 loop spans 16 amino acids. The J segment lost 7 bases and the V segment lost 5 bases, leaving 12 bases of the junction unmatched. The CDR3 loop reads CASSGQGGQDYGELFF. CDR3 in DNA: TGTGCCAGCAGCGGGCAAGGGGGACAGGATTACGGGGAGCTGTTTTTT.

The V call is TRBV4-2, the J call TRBJ1-2; D perhaps matches TRBD1 (6 bases). CDR1 and CDR2 (germline): LGHNA, YNFKEQ. CDR3 size: 15 residues. Trimming took 0 bases from V and 2 from J, leaving 10 bases between them. In nucleotides, the CDR3 is TGTGCCAGCAGCCAAGAGGTCAGGGGCAACTATGGCTACACCTTC. This translates into CASSQEVRGNYGYTF.